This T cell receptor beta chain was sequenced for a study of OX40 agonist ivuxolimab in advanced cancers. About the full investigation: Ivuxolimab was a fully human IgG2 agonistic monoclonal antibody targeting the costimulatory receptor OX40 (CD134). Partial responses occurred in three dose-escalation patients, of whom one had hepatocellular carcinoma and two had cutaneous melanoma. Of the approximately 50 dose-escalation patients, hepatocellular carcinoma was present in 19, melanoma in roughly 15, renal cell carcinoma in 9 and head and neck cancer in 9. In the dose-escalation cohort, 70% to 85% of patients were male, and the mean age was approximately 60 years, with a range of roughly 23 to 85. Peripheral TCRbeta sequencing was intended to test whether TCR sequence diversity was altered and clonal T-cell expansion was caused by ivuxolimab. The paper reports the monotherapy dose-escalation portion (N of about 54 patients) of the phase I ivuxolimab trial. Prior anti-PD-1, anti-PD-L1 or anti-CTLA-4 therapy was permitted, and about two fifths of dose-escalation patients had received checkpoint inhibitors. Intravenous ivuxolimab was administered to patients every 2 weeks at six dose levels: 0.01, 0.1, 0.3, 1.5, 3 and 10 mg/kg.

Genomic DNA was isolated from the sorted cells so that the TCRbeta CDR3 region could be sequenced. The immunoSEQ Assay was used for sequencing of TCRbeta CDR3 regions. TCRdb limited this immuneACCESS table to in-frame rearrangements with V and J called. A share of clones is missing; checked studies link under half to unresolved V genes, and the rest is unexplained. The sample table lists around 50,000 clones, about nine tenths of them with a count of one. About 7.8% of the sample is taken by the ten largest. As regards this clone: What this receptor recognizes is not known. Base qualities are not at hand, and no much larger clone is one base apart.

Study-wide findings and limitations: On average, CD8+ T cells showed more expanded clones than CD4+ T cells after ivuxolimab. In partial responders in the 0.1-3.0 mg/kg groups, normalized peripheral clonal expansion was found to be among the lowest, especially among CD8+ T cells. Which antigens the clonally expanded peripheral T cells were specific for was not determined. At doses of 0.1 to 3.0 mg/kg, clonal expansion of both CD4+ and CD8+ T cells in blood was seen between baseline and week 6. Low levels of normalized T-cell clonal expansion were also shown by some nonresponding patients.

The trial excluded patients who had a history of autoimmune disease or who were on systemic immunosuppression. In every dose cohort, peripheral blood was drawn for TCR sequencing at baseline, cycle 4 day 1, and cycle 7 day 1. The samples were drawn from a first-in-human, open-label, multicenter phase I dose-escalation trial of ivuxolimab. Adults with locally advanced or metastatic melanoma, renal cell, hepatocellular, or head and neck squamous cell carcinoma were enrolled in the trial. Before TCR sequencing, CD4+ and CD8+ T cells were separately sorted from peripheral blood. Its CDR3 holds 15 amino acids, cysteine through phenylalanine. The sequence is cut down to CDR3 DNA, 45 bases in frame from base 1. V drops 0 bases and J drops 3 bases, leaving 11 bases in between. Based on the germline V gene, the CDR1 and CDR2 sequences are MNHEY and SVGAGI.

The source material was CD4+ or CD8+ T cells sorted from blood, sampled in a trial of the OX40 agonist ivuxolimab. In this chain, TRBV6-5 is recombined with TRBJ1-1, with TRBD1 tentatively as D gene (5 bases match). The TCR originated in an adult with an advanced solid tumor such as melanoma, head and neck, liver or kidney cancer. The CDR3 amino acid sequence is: CASSYSRGGDTEAFF. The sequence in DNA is TGTGCCAGCAGTTACTCGAGGGGAGGGGACACTGAAGCTTTCTTT.